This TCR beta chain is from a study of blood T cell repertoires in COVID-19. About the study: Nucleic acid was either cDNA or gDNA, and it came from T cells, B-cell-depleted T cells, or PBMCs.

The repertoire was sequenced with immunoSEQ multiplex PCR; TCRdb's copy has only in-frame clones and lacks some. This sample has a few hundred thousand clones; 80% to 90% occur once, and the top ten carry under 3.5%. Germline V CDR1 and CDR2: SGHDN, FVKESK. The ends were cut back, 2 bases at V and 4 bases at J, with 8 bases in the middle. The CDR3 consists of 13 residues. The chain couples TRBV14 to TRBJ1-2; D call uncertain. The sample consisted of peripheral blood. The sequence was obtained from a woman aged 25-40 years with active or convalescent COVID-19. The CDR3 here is CASSQKRAYGYTF. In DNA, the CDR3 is TGTGCCAGCAGCCAAAAGAGGGCCTATGGCTACACCTTC.